The rows below give T cell receptor beta chains drawn from one sample of a study of cytomegalovirus exposure and HLA in healthy donors. Measured with immunoSEQ multiplex PCR; TCRdb has only the in-frame clones, and not every one. This sample has 100,000 to 120,000 clones, with roughly two thirds found just once. Sequencing was performed on PBMCs. The source is a man aged 18-30 years in good health and CMV-seropositive. The CDR3 runs from the conserved cysteine through the conserved F or W. A D gene is named only where the DNA matches it firmly. For some rows the clone size is stated as once, few or many, or as a class when expanded; others skip it.

D gene: -
J gene: TRBJ1-1
V gene: TRBV2
clone size: -
CDR3 protein: CASINGGLPNTEAFF
CDR3 DNA: TGTGCCAGCATCAATGGGGGACTGCCGAACACTGAAGCTTTCTTT

D gene: TRBD1
J gene: TRBJ1-6
V gene: TRBV19
clone size: -
CDR3 protein: CAISAGTDSPLHF
CDR3 DNA: TGTGCCATATCGGCCGGGACAGATTCACCCCTCCACTTT

D gene: -
J gene: TRBJ2-7
V gene: TRBV5-1
clone size: -
CDR3 protein: CASSSRGQVRTYEQYF
CDR3 DNA: TGCGCCAGCAGCTCGCGGGGGCAGGTCAGGACCTACGAGCAGTACTTC

D gene: TRBD1
J gene: TRBJ1-5
V gene: TRBV7-6
clone size: -
CDR3 protein: CASSEGAKQPQHF
CDR3 DNA: TGTGCCAGCAGCGAGGGGGCAAAGCAGCCCCAGCATTTT

D gene: TRBD1
J gene: TRBJ1-5
V gene: TRBV28
clone size: -
CDR3 protein: CASSPGQGGQPQHF
CDR3 DNA: TGTGCCAGCAGCCCGGGACAGGGAGGTCAGCCCCAGCATTTT

D gene: -
J gene: TRBJ2-6
V gene: TRBV7-9
clone size: -
CDR3 protein: CASSAYRSGANVLTF
CDR3 DNA: TGTGCCAGCAGCGCCTATCGGTCTGGGGCCAACGTCCTGACTTTC

D gene: TRBD2
J gene: TRBJ2-7
V gene: TRBV10-2
clone size: -
CDR3 protein: CASSETGGLAGAGEQYF
CDR3 DNA: TGCGCCAGCAGTGAAACAGGAGGACTAGCGGGGGCTGGAGAGCAGTACTTC

D gene: TRBD1
J gene: TRBJ2-2
V gene: TRBV2
clone size: few
CDR3 protein: CASKGQGAGELFF
CDR3 DNA: TGTGCCAGCAAAGGGCAGGGGGCCGGGGAGCTGTTTTTT

D gene: -
J gene: TRBJ2-7
V gene: TRBV10-2
clone size: -
CDR3 protein: CASSEVSYEQYF
CDR3 DNA: TGCGCCAGCAGTGAGGTGAGCTACGAGCAGTACTTC

D gene: -
J gene: TRBJ1-2
V gene: TRBV27
clone size: few
CDR3 protein: CASSFSRRNYGYTF
CDR3 DNA: TGTGCCAGCAGTTTCTCTAGGAGAAACTATGGCTACACCTTC

D gene: -
J gene: TRBJ1-4
V gene: TRBV7-2
clone size: few
CDR3 protein: CASSLGRGITNEKLFF
CDR3 DNA: TGTGCCAGCAGCTTAGGGCGCGGGATTACTAATGAAAAACTGTTTTTT

D gene: -
J gene: TRBJ1-2
V gene: TRBV4-2
clone size: -
CDR3 protein: CASSQRAGDYFGYTF
CDR3 DNA: TGTGCCAGCAGCCAAAGGGCAGGGGACTATTTCGGCTACACCTTC

D gene: TRBD1
J gene: TRBJ1-2
V gene: TRBV28
clone size: -
CDR3 protein: CASSPDRALYGYTF
CDR3 DNA: TGTGCCAGCAGCCCGGACAGGGCACTCTATGGCTACACCTTC

D gene: -
J gene: TRBJ1-1
V gene: TRBV5-8
clone size: -
CDR3 protein: CASNRARNTEAFF
CDR3 DNA: TGTGCCAGCAACAGGGCCAGGAACACTGAAGCTTTCTTT

D gene: TRBD1
J gene: TRBJ2-3
V gene: TRBV2
clone size: -
CDR3 protein: CASSVTGAPGVDTQYF
CDR3 DNA: TGTGCCAGCAGTGTCACAGGGGCCCCCGGGGTAGATACGCAGTATTTT

D gene: -
J gene: TRBJ2-5
V gene: TRBV6-5
clone size: -
CDR3 protein: CASSFRPGVRRETQYF
CDR3 DNA: TGTGCCAGCAGTTTTCGCCCGGGGGTCAGAAGAGAGACCCAGTACTTC

D gene: TRBD2
J gene: TRBJ2-7
V gene: TRBV28
clone size: -
CDR3 protein: CASGSRGGSYEQYF
CDR3 DNA: TGTGCCAGCGGGAGCCGCGGGGGCTCCTACGAGCAGTACTTC

D gene: TRBD1
J gene: TRBJ2-3
V gene: TRBV7-9
clone size: -
CDR3 protein: CASSSYRGPPDTQYF
CDR3 DNA: TGTGCCAGCAGCTCTTACAGGGGCCCCCCAGATACGCAGTATTTT

D gene: -
J gene: TRBJ2-5
V gene: TRBV6-5
clone size: -
CDR3 protein: CASNPAGLWETQYF
CDR3 DNA: TGTGCCAGCAACCCAGCAGGACTGTGGGAGACCCAGTACTTC

D gene: -
J gene: TRBJ1-5
V gene: TRBV4-1
clone size: -
CDR3 protein: CASSQDPVQPQHF
CDR3 DNA: TGCGCCAGCAGCCAAGATCCGGTACAGCCCCAGCATTTT

D gene: TRBD1
J gene: TRBJ1-2
V gene: TRBV6-1
clone size: -
CDR3 protein: CASSLTGVYGYTF
CDR3 DNA: TGTGCCAGCAGCCTGACAGGGGTCTATGGCTACACCTTC

D gene: TRBD2
J gene: TRBJ2-5
V gene: TRBV7-6
clone size: -
CDR3 protein: CASSAPPGLGLQTQYF
CDR3 DNA: TGTGCCAGCAGCGCCCCCCCGGGACTAGGGCTGCAGACCCAGTACTTC

D gene: TRBD1
J gene: TRBJ1-3
V gene: TRBV5-4
clone size: -
CDR3 protein: CASSATGVSSGNTIYF
CDR3 DNA: TGTGCCAGCAGCGCGACAGGGGTTTCGTCTGGAAACACCATATATTTT

D gene: -
J gene: TRBJ1-1
V gene: TRBV7-6
clone size: few
CDR3 protein: CASSLGQMNTEAFF
CDR3 DNA: TGTGCCAGCAGCTTAGGGCAGATGAACACTGAAGCTTTCTTT

D gene: -
J gene: TRBJ1-5
V gene: TRBV7-8
clone size: -
CDR3 protein: CASSQDRLNQPQHF
CDR3 DNA: TGTGCCAGCAGCCAAGACAGATTAAATCAGCCCCAGCATTTT

D gene: TRBD1
J gene: TRBJ1-4
V gene: TRBV5-1
clone size: -
CDR3 protein: CASSLVGTAYGEKLFF
CDR3 DNA: TGCGCCAGCAGCTTGGTCGGGACAGCTTATGGTGAAAAACTGTTTTTT

D gene: TRBD2
J gene: TRBJ2-5
V gene: TRBV7-9
clone size: -
CDR3 protein: CASSRLAGEETQYF
CDR3 DNA: TGTGCCAGCAGCCGACTAGCGGGGGAAGAGACCCAGTACTTC

D gene: -
J gene: TRBJ2-1
V gene: TRBV19
clone size: few
CDR3 protein: CASSIGGTGEQFF
CDR3 DNA: TGTGCCAGTAGTATCGGGGGAACCGGTGAGCAGTTCTTC

D gene: TRBD1
J gene: TRBJ1-6
V gene: TRBV2
clone size: -
CDR3 protein: CASRGQGDSPLHF
CDR3 DNA: TGTGCCAGCAGGGGACAGGGAGATTCACCCCTCCACTTT

D gene: TRBD1
J gene: TRBJ1-6
V gene: TRBV4-2
clone size: few
CDR3 protein: CASSQDIPDRVSPLHF
CDR3 DNA: TGTGCCAGCAGCCAAGATATCCCAGACAGGGTCTCACCCCTCCACTTT

D gene: TRBD2
J gene: TRBJ2-5
V gene: TRBV7-9
clone size: -
CDR3 protein: CASSTPSGDKQETQYF
CDR3 DNA: TGTGCCAGCAGCACACCTAGCGGGGACAAACAAGAGACCCAGTACTTC

D gene: TRBD2
J gene: TRBJ2-5
V gene: TRBV11-2
clone size: -
CDR3 protein: CASSLDRRGGYQETQYF
CDR3 DNA: TGTGCCAGCAGCTTAGATCGGCGGGGGGGGTACCAAGAGACCCAGTACTTC

D gene: -
J gene: TRBJ1-2
V gene: TRBV5-6
clone size: once
CDR3 protein: CASSPRGPVYGYTF
CDR3 DNA: TGTGCCAGCAGCCCCAGGGGTCCTGTCTATGGCTACACCTTC

D gene: -
J gene: TRBJ2-7
V gene: TRBV11-2
clone size: once
CDR3 protein: CASSPAGGSEQYF
CDR3 DNA: TGTGCCAGCAGCCCCGCTGGGGGGAGCGAGCAGTACTTC

D gene: TRBD2
J gene: TRBJ2-7
V gene: TRBV7-2
clone size: -
CDR3 protein: CASSFVAGDSYEQYF
CDR3 DNA: TGTGCCAGCAGCTTCGTGGCGGGGGATTCCTACGAGCAGTACTTC

D gene: -
J gene: TRBJ1-2
V gene: TRBV2
clone size: -
CDR3 protein: CASSESGTSLLRGYTF
CDR3 DNA: TGTGCCAGCAGTGAAAGTGGGACATCCTTACTTAGGGGCTACACCTTC

D gene: -
J gene: TRBJ2-2
V gene: TRBV27
clone size: few
CDR3 protein: CASSFKNTGELFF
CDR3 DNA: TGTGCCAGCAGTTTTAAGAACACCGGGGAGCTGTTTTTT

D gene: TRBD1
J gene: TRBJ1-5
V gene: TRBV19
clone size: -
CDR3 protein: CASRRGPGEVPQHF
CDR3 DNA: TGTGCCAGTAGAAGGGGGCCGGGTGAGGTGCCCCAGCATTTT

D gene: TRBD2
J gene: TRBJ2-5
V gene: TRBV4-2
clone size: -
CDR3 protein: CASSQTGGPETQYF
CDR3 DNA: TGTGCCAGCAGTCAAACGGGGGGGCCGGAGACCCAGTACTTC

D gene: TRBD1
J gene: TRBJ1-1
V gene: TRBV28
clone size: -
CDR3 protein: CASRYIRGRTEAFF
CDR3 DNA: TGTGCCAGCAGGTATATCAGGGGGCGGACTGAAGCTTTCTTT

D gene: -
J gene: TRBJ1-2
V gene: TRBV6-5
clone size: -
CDR3 protein: CASSYSGGPGGYTF
CDR3 DNA: TGTGCCAGCAGTTACTCCGGGGGGCCTGGCGGCTACACCTTC

D gene: TRBD1
J gene: TRBJ2-2
V gene: TRBV7-9
clone size: few
CDR3 protein: CASGTVNTGELFF
CDR3 DNA: TGTGCCAGCGGGACAGTTAACACCGGGGAGCTGTTTTTT

D gene: -
J gene: TRBJ1-5
V gene: TRBV6-5
clone size: few
CDR3 protein: CASTQSPWGDQPQHF
CDR3 DNA: TGTGCCAGCACCCAGAGTCCCTGGGGAGATCAGCCCCAGCATTTT

D gene: -
J gene: TRBJ1-5
V gene: TRBV19
clone size: -
CDR3 protein: CASREQGNQPQHF
CDR3 DNA: TGTGCCAGTAGAGAACAGGGAAATCAGCCCCAGCATTTT

D gene: -
J gene: TRBJ2-7
V gene: TRBV5-5
clone size: -
CDR3 protein: CASSYAGLGSYEQYF
CDR3 DNA: TGTGCCAGCAGTTATGCAGGGCTTGGGTCCTACGAGCAGTACTTC

D gene: -
J gene: TRBJ1-6
V gene: TRBV28
clone size: once
CDR3 protein: CASRFAVYNSPLHF
CDR3 DNA: TGTGCCAGCAGATTCGCAGTATATAATTCACCCCTCCACTTT